Sequencing of this TCR beta chain was carried out in a study of blood T cell repertoires in COVID-19. Across the whole study: T cells, B-cell-depleted T cells, or PBMCs provided the cDNA or gDNA that served as material.

Categorization into cohorts depended on clinical history that participants reported. Trimming stripped 7 bases from V and 7 bases from J, with 10 bases between. The germline V gene encodes CDR1 ENHRY and CDR2 SYGVKD. CDR3 length equals 11 residues. Data came from immunoSEQ multiplex PCR; TCRdb stores just in-frame clones and leaves some out. This table holds approximately 450,000 clones, roughly nine tenths found once. This sequence originates from a woman aged 18-29 years with acute COVID-19. The chain combines TRBV10-3 with TRBJ1-2, with D possibly being TRBD1 (6 bases). Input material: PBMCs or T cells enriched from blood (not recorded which). The CDR3 nucleotides are TGTGCCATCACCAGGGGTTCTGGCTACACCTTC. Its translation: CAITRGSGYTF.